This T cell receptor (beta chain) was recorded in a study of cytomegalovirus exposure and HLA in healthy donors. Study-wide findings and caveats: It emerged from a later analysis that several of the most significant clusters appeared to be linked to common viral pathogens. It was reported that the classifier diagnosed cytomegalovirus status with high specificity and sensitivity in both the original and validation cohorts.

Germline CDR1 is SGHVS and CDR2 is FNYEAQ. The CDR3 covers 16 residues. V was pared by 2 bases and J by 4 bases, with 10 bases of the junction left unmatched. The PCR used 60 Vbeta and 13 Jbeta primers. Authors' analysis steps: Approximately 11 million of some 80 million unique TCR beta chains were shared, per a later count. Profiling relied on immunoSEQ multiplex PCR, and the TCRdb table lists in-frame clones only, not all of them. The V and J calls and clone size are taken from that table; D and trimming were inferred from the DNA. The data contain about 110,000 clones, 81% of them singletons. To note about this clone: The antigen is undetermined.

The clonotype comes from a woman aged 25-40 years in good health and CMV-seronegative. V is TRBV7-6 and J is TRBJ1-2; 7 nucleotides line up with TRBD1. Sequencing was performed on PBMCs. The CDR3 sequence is CASSLTSGTATYGYTF. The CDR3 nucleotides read TGTGCCAGCAGCTTAACATCCGGGACAGCCACCTATGGCTACACCTTC.